This T cell receptor (beta chain) derives from a study of T cells in Graves' hyperthyroidism and ophthalmopathy. This clonotype was recorded a few times. In germline, CDR1 is MNHNS, CDR2 SASEGT. The CDR3 extends over 14 amino acids. The V and J ends lost 4 bases and 7 bases respectively, with 14 bases between them. RNA transcripts were the template for amplifying TCR beta CDR3 regions. A set of HTBI primers served as the primers for a first-round RT-PCR of the TCR CDR3. TCRdb reprocessed the multiplex PCR reads with MiXCR, giving one entry per CDR3 protein. There are about 400,000 distinct CDR3 sequences in the sample; 14% to 15% occur only once, and roughly 33% lies in the top ten.

The receptor comes from a woman in her twenties or thirties with Graves' hyperthyroidism. V gene TRBV6-1 combines with J gene TRBJ1-5; possible D gene TRBD1, 5 bases. Input material: blood. The CDR3: CASSVTGVQQPQHF. The CDR3 DNA reads as TGTGCCAGCAGTGTGACGGGGGTTCAGCAGCCCCAGCATTTT.